The 2 T cell receptor beta chains below come from one sample, sequenced in a study of identical twins. One entry per CDR3 protein results from TCRdb running MiXCR on the 5' RACE reads. The sample lists about 470,000 distinct CDR3 sequences, around 24% occurring once. The same data also went into a second study, on T cells expressing NK-cell markers.

The specimen sequenced was CD4+ T cells sorted from blood. The origin of the receptors is a woman between 18 and 29 years old in good health.

This clonotype was seen more than once but under ten times. The V gene is TRBV20-1, the J gene TRBJ1-2, with D possibly TRBD1 on 5 matching bases. The V end lost 4 bases, the J end lost 2 bases, and 8 bases lay between the germline ends. Germline CDR1 DFQATT, CDR2 SNEGSKA (reference sequence). The CDR3 runs 12 residues. The CDR3 sequence: CSATGTNYGYTF. For the CDR3, the DNA is TGCAGTGCTACTGGGACGAACTATGGCTACACCTTC.

V and J are TRBV7-9 and TRBJ2-3; TRBD1 is a possible D gene (5 bases). Germline V gene lookup returns CDR1 SEHNR and CDR2 FQNEAQ (reference sequence). V dropped 7 bases and J dropped 2 bases, with 13 bases sitting between them. This CDR3 has 14 residues. CDR3 coding DNA: TGTGCCAGCAATCGCAGGGCGGCCACAGATACGCAGTATTTT. It codes for CASNRRAATDTQYF.